The 10 T cell receptor beta chains listed next were all sequenced from one sample in a study of cytomegalovirus exposure and HLA in healthy donors. 60 Vbeta and 13 Jbeta primers were used in PCR. Repertoires were generated with immunoSEQ multiplex PCR, while TCRdb's copy carries only in-frame clones and drops some. This sample has some 140,000 clones; roughly 78% occur once, and the top ten carry less than 5%. Sequencing was carried out using PBMCs. The receptors originated from a man aged 25-45 years in good health.

The chain joins TRBV4-1 to TRBJ2-7; 10 positions match TRBD2. Germline values: CDR1 MGHRA, CDR2 YSYEKL. Losses at the gene ends were 3 bases for V and 7 bases for J; bases not matched to a gene: 15. The CDR3 is made up of 17 amino acids. The CDR3 bases are TGCGCCAGCAGCCACCGGGAAGCGGGAGGGCCGGCGGGGGAGCAGTACTTC. Its translation: CASSHREAGGPAGEQYF.

The chain has TRBV7-2 and TRBJ2-3; D might be TRBD2 (7 bases). This CDR3 spans 16 amino acids. V was pared by 1 base and J by 5 bases, with 16 bases between. CDR1 and CDR2 from the germline V gene are SGHTA and FQGNSA. In DNA form, the CDR3 reads TGTGCCAGCAGCTTAGGGGGGAGGGGGACACAAGATACGCAGTATTTT. Translating it yields CASSLGGRGTQDTQYF.

This sequence joins TRBV9 and TRBJ2-5; TRBD1 agrees at 9 bases. Matching the DNA end better, TRBJ2-7 makes the J call doubtful. This CDR3 region has 15 residues. Germline lookup yields CDR1 SGDLS and CDR2 YYNGEE. In nucleotides, the CDR3 is TGTGCCAGCAGCGAAAAGACAGGGGGGTCCTACGAGCAGTACTTC. It translates to CASSEKTGGSYEQYF.

As to this clone: One end of the junction varies from germline; a read error may be responsible. The genes are TRBV6-5 and TRBJ2-1; no clear D gene. The CDR3 is made up of 13 amino acids. CDR1 and CDR2 (germline): MNHEY, SVGAGI. In DNA, the CDR3 is TGTGCCAGCAGTTACAGACAAGACAATGAGCAGCTCTTC. Translated: CASSYRQDNEQLF.

The rearrangement uses TRBV11-3 and TRBJ2-1, with a possible D match to TRBD2 (6 bases). This CDR3 is 15 amino acids long. Trimming shortened V by 3 bases and J by 2 bases, and 11 bases separated the two germline ends. The germline V gene has CDR1 SGHNT and CDR2 YENEEA. In DNA, the CDR3 is TGTGCCAGCAGCTTCCTTAGCGGACCCTACAATGAGCAGTTCTTC. Its translation is CASSFLSGPYNEQFF.

This chain uses TRBV10-1 with TRBJ1-4; no clear D. Germline V gene data show CDR1 as WNHNN and CDR2 as SYGVQD (reference sequence). The CDR3 covers 14 residues. With 6 bases removed from V and 4 bases from J, the gap between germline ends came to 12 bases. The CDR3 DNA sequence: TGCGCCAGCAGCCCAGTCCAGTTTAATGAAAAACTGTTTTTT. It codes for CASSPVQFNEKLFF.

The rearrangement joins TRBV7-9 to TRBJ2-1, with D possibly TRBD1 on 5 matching bases. The CDR3 is made up of 14 amino acids. The germline CDR1 and CDR2 sequences are SEHNR and FQNEAQ (reference sequence). Trimming stripped 6 bases from V and 8 bases from J, with 17 bases between. CDR3 in amino acids: CASSPREYPHEQFF. CDR3 coding DNA: TGTGCCAGCAGTCCCAGGGAATACCCCCATGAGCAGTTCTTC. Full variable domain (rest looked up from reference TRBV7-9 and TRBJ2-1): DTGVSQNPRHKITKRGQNVTFRCDPISEHNRLYWYRQTLGQGPEFLTYFQNEAQLEKSRLLSDRFSAERPKGSFSTLEIQRTEQGDSAMYLCASSPREYPHEQFFGPGTRLTVL.

The rearrangement joins TRBV19 to TRBJ1-5; D remains ambiguous. CDR3 length equals 15 residues. The germline gives CDR1 LNHDA, CDR2 SQIVND (reference sequence). Trimming removed 1 base from V and 9 bases from J, with 16 bases in between. The CDR3 protein is CASSIGVGVGGPQHF. In nucleotides, the CDR3 is TGTGCCAGTAGTATAGGGGTCGGGGTCGGCGGGCCCCAGCATTTT.

This clone came up a few times. The chain couples TRBV19 to TRBJ1-2; tentative D call: TRBD1 (5 bases). The CDR3 is made up of 13 amino acids. The V gene's germline CDR1 is LNHDA and CDR2 SQIVND (reference sequence). Between the trimmed V and J ends, which lost 3 bases and 7 bases, there was a span of 12 bases. The CDR3 nucleotides read TGTGCCAGTAGTATTATACCGGGGGGTGGCTACACCTTC. Protein: CASSIIPGGGYTF.

The V and J genes are TRBV27 and TRBJ1-6; no clear D. CDR3 length: 15 residues. Trimming removed 8 bases at V and 10 bases at J, with 21 bases between. Germline V gene lookup returns CDR1 MNHEY and CDR2 SMNVEV (reference sequence). This CDR3 is CASRRAGFPTSPLHF. The CDR3 region has the DNA TGTGCCAGCCGCCGAGCCGGGTTTCCAACCTCACCCCTCCACTTT.